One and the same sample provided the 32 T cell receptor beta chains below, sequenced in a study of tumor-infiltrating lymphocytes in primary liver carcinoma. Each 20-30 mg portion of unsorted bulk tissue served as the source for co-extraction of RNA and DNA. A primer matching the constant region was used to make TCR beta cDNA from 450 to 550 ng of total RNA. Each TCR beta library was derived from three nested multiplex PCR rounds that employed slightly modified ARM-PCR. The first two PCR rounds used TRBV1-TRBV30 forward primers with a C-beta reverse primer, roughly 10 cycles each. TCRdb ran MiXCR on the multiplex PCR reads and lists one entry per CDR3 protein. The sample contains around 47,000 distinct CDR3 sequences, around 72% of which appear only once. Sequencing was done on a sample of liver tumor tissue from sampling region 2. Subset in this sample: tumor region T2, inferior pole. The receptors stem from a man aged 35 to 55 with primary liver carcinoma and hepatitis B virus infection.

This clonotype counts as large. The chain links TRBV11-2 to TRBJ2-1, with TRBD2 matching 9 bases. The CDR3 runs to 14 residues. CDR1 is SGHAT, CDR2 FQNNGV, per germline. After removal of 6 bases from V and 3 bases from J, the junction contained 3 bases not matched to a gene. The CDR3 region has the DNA TGTGCCAGCAGTACTAGCGGGTTCTACAATGAGCAGTTCTTC. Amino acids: CASSTSGFYNEQFF.

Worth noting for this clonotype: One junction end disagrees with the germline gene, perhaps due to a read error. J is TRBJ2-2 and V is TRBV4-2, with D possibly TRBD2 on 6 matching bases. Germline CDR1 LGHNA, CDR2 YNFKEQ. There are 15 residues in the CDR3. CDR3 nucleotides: TGTACTAGCAGCCAAACCCGGGGCACAACCGGGGAGCTGGTTTTT. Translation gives CTSSQTRGTTGELVF.

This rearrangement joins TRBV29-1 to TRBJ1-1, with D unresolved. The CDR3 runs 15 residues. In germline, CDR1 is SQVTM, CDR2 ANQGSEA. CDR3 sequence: CSVRAGLGMNTEAFF. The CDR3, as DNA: TGCAGTGTACGGGCGGGGTTGGGAATGAACACTGAAGCTTTCTTT.

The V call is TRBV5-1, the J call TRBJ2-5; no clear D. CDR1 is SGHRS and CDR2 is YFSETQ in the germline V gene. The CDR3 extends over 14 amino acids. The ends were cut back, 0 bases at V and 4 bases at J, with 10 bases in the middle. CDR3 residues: CASSLEAARETQYF. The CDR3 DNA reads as TGCGCCAGCAGCTTGGAGGCTGCTCGAGAGACCCAGTACTTC. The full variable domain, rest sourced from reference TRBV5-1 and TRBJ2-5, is KAGVTQTPRYLIKTRGQQVTLSCSPISGHRSVSWYQQTPGQGLQFLFEYFSETQRNKGNFPGRFSGRQFSNSRSEMNVSTLELGDSALYLCASSLEAARETQYFGPGTRLLVL.

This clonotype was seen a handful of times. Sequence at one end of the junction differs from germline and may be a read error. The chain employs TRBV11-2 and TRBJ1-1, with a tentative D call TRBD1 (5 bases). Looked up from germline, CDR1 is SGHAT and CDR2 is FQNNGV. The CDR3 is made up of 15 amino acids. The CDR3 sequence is CPSSLDRGPPGEAFF. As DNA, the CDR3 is TGTCCCAGCAGCTTAGATCGGGGCCCGCCCGGTGAAGCTTTCTTT.

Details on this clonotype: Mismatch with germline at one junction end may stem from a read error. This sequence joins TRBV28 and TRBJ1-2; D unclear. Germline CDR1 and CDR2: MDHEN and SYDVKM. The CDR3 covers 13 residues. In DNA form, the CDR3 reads TGTGCCAGCACTTTTCGGGCTTTCTATGACTACACCTTC. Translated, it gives CASTFRAFYDYTF.

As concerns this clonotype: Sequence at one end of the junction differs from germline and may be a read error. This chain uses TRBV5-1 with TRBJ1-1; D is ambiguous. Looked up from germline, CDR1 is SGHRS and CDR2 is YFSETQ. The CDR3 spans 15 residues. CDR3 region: CASSLEGGGYTEALF. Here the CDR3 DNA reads TGCGCCAGCAGCTTGGAGGGCGGAGGTTATACTGAAGCTTTATTT.

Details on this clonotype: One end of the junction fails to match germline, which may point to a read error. CDR3 bases: TGTGCCAGTAGTTTGGTGACAAGGGGTGAGCATTACTTC. Its protein product is CASSLVTRGEHYF. The J gene is TRBJ2-7, the V gene TRBV12-3 or TRBV12-4; possible D gene TRBD1, 5 bases. This CDR3 is 13 amino acids long.

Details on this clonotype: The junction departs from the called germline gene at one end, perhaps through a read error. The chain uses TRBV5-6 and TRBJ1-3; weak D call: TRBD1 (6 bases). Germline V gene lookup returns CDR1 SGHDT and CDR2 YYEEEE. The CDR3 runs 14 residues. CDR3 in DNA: TGTGCCAGCAGTTTCAGGGGCGCTGGAAACATCATATATTTT. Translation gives CASSFRGAGNIIYF. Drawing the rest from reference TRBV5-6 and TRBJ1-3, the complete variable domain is DAGVTQSPTHLIKTRGQQVTLRCSPKSGHDTVSWYQQALGQGPQFIFQYYEEEERQRGNFPDRFSGHQFPNYSSELNVNALLLGDSALYLCASSFRGAGNIIYFGEGSWLTVV.

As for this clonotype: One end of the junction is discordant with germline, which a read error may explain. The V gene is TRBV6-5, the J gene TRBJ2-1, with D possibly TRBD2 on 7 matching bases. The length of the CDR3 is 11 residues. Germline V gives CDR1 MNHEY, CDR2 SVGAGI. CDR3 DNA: TGTGACAGCAGGGGCGGGGGTGAGCAGTTCTTC. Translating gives CDSRGGGEQFF.

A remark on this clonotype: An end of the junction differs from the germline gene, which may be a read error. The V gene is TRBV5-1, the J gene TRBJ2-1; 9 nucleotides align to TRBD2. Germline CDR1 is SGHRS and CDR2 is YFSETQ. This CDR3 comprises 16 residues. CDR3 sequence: CAGSLVAGGPYKEQFF. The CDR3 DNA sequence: TGCGCCGGCAGCTTGGTGGCGGGAGGGCCATACAAAGAGCAGTTCTTC.

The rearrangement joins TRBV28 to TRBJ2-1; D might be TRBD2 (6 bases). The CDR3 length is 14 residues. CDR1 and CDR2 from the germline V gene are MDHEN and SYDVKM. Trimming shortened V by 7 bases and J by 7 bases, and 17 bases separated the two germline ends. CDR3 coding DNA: TGTGCCAGCATTTTCTCGGGAGAGTGGAATGAGCAGTTCTTC. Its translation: CASIFSGEWNEQFF.

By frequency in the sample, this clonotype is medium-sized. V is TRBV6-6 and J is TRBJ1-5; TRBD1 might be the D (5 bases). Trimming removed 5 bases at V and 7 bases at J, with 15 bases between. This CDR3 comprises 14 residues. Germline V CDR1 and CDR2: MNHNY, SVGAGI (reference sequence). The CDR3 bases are TGTGCCAGCAGTCAACTGGGGGAAAGGCAGCCCCAGCATTTT. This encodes CASSQLGERQPQHF.

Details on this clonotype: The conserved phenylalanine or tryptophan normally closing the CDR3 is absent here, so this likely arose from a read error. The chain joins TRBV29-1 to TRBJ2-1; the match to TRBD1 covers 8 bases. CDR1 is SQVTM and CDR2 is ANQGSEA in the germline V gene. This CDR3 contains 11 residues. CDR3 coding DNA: TGTAGCGGTCAGCAGGGGGCTAGGCAGTTCTCC. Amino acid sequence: CSGQQGARQFS.

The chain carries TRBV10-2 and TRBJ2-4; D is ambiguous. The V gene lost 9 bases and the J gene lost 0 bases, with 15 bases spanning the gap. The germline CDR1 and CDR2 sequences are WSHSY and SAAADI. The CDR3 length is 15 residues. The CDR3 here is CASSTQQLAKNIQYF. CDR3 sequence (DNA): TGCGCCAGTAGTACACAACAGCTAGCCAAAAACATTCAGTACTTC.

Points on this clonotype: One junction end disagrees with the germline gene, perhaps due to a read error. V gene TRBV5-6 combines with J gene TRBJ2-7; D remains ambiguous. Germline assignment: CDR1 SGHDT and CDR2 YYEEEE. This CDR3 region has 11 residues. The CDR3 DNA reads TGTACCAGCAGCTCCCTCAAGGAGCAGTACTTC. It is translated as CTSSSLKEQYF.

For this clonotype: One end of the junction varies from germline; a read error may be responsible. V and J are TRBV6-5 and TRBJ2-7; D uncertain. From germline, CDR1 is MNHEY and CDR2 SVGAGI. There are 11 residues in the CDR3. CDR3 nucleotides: TGTGGCAGCAGTTCGGATCGCGAGCAGTACTTC. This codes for CGSSSDREQYF.

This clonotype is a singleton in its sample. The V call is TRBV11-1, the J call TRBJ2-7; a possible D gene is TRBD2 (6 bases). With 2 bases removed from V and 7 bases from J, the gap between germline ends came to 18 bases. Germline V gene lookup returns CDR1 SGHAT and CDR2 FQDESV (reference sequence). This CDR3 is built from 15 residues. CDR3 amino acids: CASSLTVSGEYEQYF. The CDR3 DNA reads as TGTGCCAGCAGCTTAACGGTATCGGGAGAGTATGAGCAGTACTTC.

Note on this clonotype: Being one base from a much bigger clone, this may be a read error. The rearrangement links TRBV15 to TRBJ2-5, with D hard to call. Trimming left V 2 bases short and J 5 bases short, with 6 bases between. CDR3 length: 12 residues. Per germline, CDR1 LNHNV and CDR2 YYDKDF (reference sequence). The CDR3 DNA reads TGTGCCACCAGCAGAAATCAGGAGACCCAGTACTTC. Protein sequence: CATSRNQETQYF.

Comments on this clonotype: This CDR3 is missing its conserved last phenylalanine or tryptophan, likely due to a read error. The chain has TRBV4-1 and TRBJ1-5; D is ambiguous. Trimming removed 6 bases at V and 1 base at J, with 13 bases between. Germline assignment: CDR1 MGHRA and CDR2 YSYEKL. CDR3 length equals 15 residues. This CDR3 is CASSPIERSNQPQHL. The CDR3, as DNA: TGCGCCAGCAGTCCCATAGAGAGGAGCAATCAGCCCCAGCATCTC.

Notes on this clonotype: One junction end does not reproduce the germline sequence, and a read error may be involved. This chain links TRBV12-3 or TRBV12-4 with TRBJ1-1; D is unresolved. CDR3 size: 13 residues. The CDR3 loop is CANSLKGSYEAFF. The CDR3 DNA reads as TGTGCCAACAGTTTAAAGGGTTCCTACGAAGCTTTTTTT.

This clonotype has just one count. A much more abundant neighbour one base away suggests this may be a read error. As DNA, the CDR3 is TGCGCCAGCAGCCCCAACCCCCCGGGACAGGGACACACTGAAGCTTTCTTT. Protein product: CASSPNPPGQGHTEAFF. The rearrangement links TRBV5-1 to TRBJ1-1; 9 bases agree with TRBD1. The CDR3 is 17 amino acids. V was clipped by 4 bases and J by 3 bases; unmatched bases: 13. CDR1 is SGHRS and CDR2 is YFSETQ in the germline V gene.

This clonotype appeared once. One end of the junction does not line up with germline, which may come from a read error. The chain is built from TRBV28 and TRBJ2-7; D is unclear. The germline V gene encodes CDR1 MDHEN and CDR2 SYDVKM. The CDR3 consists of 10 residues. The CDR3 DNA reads TGTGCTAGCAAAGACGGCGAGCAGCACTTC. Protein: CASKDGEQHF. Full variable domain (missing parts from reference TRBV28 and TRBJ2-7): DVKVTQSSRYLVKRTGEKVFLECVQDMDHENMFWYRQDPGLGLRLIYFSYDVKMKEKGDIPEGYSVSREKKERFSLILESASTNQTSMYLCASKDGEQHFGPGTRLTVT.

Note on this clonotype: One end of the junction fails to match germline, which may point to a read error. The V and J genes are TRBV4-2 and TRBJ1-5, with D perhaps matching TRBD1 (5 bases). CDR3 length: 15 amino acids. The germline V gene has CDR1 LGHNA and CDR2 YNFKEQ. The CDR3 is CASNQESRGSQPQHF. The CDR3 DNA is TGTGCCAGCAACCAAGAGAGCCGGGGGAGTCAGCCCCAGCATTTT.

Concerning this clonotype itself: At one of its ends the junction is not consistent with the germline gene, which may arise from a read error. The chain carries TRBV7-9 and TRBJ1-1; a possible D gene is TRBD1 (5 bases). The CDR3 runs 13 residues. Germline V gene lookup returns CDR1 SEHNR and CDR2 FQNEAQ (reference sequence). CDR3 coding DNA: TGTGGCAGCGAGATCTTAGAGGACACTGAAGCTTTCTTC. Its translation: CGSEILEDTEAFF.

The CDR3 DNA sequence: TGCAGTGCGACCCACACTGAAGCTTTCTTT. As protein: CSATHTEAFF. The chain couples TRBV20-1 to TRBJ1-1, with D unresolved. Per the germline V gene, CDR1 is DFQATT and CDR2 is SNEGSKA (reference sequence). V was clipped by 6 bases and J by 3 bases, with 5 bases between them. This CDR3 is 10 amino acids long.

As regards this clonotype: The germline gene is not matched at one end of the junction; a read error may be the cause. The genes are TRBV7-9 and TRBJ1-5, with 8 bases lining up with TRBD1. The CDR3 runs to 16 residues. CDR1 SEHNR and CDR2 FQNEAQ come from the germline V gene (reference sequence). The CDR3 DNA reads TGTGCCAGCAGCCCAGGACAGGGCGATAGCAATCAGTCCCAGCATTTT. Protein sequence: CASSPGQGDSNQSQHF.

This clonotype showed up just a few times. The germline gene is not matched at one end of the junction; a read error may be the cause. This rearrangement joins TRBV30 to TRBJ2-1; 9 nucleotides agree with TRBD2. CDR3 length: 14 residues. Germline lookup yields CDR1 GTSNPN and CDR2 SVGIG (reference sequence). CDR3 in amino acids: CAWTGASGVRGQSF. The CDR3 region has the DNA TGTGCCTGGACTGGGGCTAGCGGGGTCCGGGGACAGTCCTTC.

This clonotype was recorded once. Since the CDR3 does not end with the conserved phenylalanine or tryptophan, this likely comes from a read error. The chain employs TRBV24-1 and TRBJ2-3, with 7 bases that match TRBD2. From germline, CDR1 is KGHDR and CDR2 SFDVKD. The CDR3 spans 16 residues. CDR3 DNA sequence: TGTGCCACCAGTGGGAGGGGAACGACTAGCACAGATAGGCAGTATTTA. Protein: CATSGRGTTSTDRQYL.

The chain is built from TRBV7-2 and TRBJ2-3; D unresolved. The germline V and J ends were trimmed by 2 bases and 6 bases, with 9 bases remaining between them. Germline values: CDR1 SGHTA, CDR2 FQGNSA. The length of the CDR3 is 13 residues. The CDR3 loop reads CASSLNRWDTQYF. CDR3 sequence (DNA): TGTGCCAGCAGCTTAAACCGGTGGGATACGCAGTATTTT.

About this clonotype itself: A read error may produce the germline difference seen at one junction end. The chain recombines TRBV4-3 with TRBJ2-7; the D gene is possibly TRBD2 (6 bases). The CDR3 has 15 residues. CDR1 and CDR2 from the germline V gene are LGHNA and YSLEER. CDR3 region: CASNQEYGSNYEQYF. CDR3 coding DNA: TGTGCCAGCAACCAAGAGTACGGGAGTAACTACGAGCAGTACTTC.

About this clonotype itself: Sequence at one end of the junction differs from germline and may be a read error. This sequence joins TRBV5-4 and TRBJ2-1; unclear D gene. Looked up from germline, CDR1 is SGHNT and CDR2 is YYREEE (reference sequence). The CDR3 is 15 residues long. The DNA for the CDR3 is TGTGTCAGCAGCTTGGGCGGACCGGCTAGGGATGAGCAGTTCTTC. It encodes CVSSLGGPARDEQFF. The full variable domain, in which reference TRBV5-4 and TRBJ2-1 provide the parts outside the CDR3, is ETGVTQSPTHLIKTRGQQVTLRCSSQSGHNTVSWYQQALGQGPQFIFQYYREEENGRGNFPPRFSGLQFPNYSSELNVNALELDDSALYLCVSSLGGPARDEQFFGPGTRLTVL.